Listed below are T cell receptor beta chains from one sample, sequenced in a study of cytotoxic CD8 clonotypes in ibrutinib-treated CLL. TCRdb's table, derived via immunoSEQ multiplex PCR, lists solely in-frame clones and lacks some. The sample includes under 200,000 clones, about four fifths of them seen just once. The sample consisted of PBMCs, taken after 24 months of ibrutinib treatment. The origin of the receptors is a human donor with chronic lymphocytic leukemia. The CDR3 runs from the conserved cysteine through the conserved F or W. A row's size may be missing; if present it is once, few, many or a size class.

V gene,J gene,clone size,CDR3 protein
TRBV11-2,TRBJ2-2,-,CASSLWTSGVRTGELFF
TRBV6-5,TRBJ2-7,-,CASSTWTGSANEQYF
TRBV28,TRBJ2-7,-,CASSLTSGEQYF
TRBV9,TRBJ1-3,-,CASSLPPSGNTIYF
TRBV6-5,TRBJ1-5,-,CASSRTSNSNQPQHF
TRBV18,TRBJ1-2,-,CASSRDRAPDYGYTF
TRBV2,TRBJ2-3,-,CASTDQLAGTLMREYF
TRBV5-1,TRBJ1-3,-,CASSLVFRGAPGNTIYF
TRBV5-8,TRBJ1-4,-,CASSPGQGGNEKLFF
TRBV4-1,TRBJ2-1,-,CASSSNSGGGNEQFF
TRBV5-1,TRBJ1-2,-,CASSSRQGVNYGYTF
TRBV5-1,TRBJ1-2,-,CASSSRGSDGYTF
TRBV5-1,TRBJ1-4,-,CASSLVGGNNEKLFF
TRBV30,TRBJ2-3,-,CAWSQPIDTQYF
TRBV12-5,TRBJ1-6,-,CASGWAGSSPLHF
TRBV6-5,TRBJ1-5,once,CASSYSGRSNQPQHF
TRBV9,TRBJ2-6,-,CASGGTGANVLTF
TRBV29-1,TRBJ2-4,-,CSVTGQSLAKNIQYF
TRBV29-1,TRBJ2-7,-,CSAGQGASISEQYF
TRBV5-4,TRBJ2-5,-,CASSLALETQYF
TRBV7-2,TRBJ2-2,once,CASSLASKGLVNTGELFF
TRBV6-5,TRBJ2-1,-,CASSRTSGNNEQFF
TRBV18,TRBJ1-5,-,CASSPSSFEPQHF
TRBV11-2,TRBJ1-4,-,CASSSIRRQARHEKLFF
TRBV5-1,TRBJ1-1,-,CASSGLNTEAFF
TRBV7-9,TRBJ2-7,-,CASRVSGGSNEQYF
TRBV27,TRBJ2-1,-,CASSLWTSGRSSSYNEQFF
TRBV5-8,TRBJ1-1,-,CASSQVRPEVTEAFF
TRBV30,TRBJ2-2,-,CAWKDRGGIGELFF
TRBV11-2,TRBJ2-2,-,CASSRGGGTGELFF
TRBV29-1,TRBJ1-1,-,CSPDEVTEAFF
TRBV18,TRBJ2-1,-,CASSPQYLGVFYNEQFF
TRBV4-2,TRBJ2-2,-,CASSQQGGNTGELFF
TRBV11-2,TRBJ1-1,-,CASRFAWGSTEAFF
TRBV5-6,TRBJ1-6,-,CASSPWGQGRSPLHF